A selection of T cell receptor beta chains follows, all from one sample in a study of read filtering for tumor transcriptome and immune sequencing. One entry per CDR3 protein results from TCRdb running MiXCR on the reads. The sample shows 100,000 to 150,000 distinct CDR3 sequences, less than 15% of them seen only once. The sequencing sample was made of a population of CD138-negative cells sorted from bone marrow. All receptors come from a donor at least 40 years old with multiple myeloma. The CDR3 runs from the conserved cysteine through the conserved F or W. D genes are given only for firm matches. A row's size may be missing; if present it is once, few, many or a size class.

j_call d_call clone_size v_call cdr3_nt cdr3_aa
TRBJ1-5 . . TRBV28 TGTGCCAGCAAGGAAAGTTTGGTAAGTCAGCCCCAGCATTTT CASKESLVSQPQHF
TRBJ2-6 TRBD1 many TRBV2 TGTGCCAGCAGTGAATACGGACAGGGGAGCTCTGGGGCCAACGTCCTGACTTTC CASSEYGQGSSGANVLTF
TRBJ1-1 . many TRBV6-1 TGTGCCAGCAGGGCGGACAACCGTAAGGCGGCTTTCTTT CASRADNRKAAFF
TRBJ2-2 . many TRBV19 TGTGCCAGTAGTATAGGGGCCTACACCGGGGAGCTGTTTTTT CASSIGAYTGELFF
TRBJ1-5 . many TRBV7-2 TGTGCCAGCAGCCTCGACAGTAGCAATCAGCCCCAGCATTTT CASSLDSSNQPQHF
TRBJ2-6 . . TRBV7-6 TGTGCCAGCAGCTTCGGCACAGACTCCTCTGGGGCCAACGTCCCGACATTC CASSFGTDSSGANVPTF
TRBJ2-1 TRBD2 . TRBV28 TGTGCCAGCAGTTGGGACCTAGCGGGAGGCAATGAGCAGTTCTTC CASSWDLAGGNEQFF
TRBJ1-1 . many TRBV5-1 TGCGCCAGCAGCTTGGAACAGGACAGTAAAGCTTTCTTT CASSLEQDSKAFF
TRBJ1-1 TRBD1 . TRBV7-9 TGTGCCAGCAGCTCCGGACAGGGGGCGGCTGAAGCTTTCTTT CASSSGQGAAEAFF
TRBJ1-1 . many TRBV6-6 TGTGCCAGCAGCCGCAATTGGAGCACTGAAGCTTTCTTT CASSRNWSTEAFF
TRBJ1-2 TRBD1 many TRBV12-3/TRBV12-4 TGTGCCAGCAGTCGGACAGGGAACTATGGCTACACCTTC CASSRTGNYGYTF
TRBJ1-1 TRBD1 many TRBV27 TGTGCCAGCAGTTTATCGTGGACAGGGAACACTGAAGCTTTCTTT CASSLSWTGNTEAFF
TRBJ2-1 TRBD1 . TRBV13 TGTGCCAGCAGCTTAGGAGGACAGGGAGGAACCTACAATGAGCAGTTCTTC CASSLGGQGGTYNEQFF
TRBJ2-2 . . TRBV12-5 TGCGCTTGTGGTTTTGCCCTGGTGGGGCGAGACACCGGGGAGCTGTTTTTT CACGFALVGRDTGELFF
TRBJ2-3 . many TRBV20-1 TGCAGTGCTAGAGTTCTGACAGATACGCAGTATTTT CSARVLTDTQYF
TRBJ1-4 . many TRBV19 TGTGCCAGTACCGGAAGGCTAAGGGATTCAAATGAAAAACTGTTTTTT CASTGRLRDSNEKLFF
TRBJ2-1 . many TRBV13 TGTGCCAGCAGCTTAGCATACTTTTACAATGAGCAGTTCTTC CASSLAYFYNEQFF
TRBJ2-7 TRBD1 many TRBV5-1 TGCGCCAGCAGCCCGACCGGGACAGGGGCTACCTACGAGCAGTACTTC CASSPTGTGATYEQYF
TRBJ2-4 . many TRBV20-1 TGCAGTGCTGCCGACAGGACTTGGGCCAAAAACATTCAGTACTTC CSAADRTWAKNIQYF
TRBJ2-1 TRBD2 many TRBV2 TGTGCCAGCAGGGCACTAGCGGGAGGGCCGAGTGAGCAGTTCTTC CASRALAGGPSEQFF
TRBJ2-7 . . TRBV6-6 TGTGCCAGCAGTTACTCCGTCTTTAGCTCCTACGAGCAGTACTTC CASSYSVFSSYEQYF
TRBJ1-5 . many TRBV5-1 TGCGCCAGCAGCCCAACTCCTGACAGTTCAGGCAATCAGCCCCAGCATTTT CASSPTPDSSGNQPQHF
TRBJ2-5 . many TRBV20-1 TGCAGTGCTAGAGTGGGTGAGACCCAGTACTTC CSARVGETQYF
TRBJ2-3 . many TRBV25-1 TGTGCCAGCAGTGACCACCGGGACTGGGGGAGCACAGATACGCAGTATTTT CASSDHRDWGSTDTQYF
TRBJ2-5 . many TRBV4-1 TGCGCCAGCAGCCAAGATGGGGCCGGGGAGACCCAGTACTTC CASSQDGAGETQYF
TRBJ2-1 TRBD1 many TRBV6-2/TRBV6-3 TGTGCCAGCATTGGGACAGGGGCCGGCAATGAGCAGTTCTTC CASIGTGAGNEQFF
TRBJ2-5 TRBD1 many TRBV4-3 TGCGCCAGCAGCCAAGCGACAGGGGGTTTATGGACCCAGTACTTC CASSQATGGLWTQYF
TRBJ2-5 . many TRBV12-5 TGTGCTAGTGGTTTGGGAGGGATTCAAGAGACCCAGTACTTC CASGLGGIQETQYF
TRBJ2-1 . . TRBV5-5 TGTGCCAGCACCTTCGGATCTACCACCTACAATGAGCAGTCCTTC CASTFGSTTYNEQSF
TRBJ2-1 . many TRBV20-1 TGCAGTGCTACTCAGAGGGATGAGCAGTTCTTC CSATQRDEQFF
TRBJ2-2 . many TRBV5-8 TGTGCCAGCAGCCTCGAAGAAGCATTGACCGGGGAGCTGTTTTTT CASSLEEALTGELFF
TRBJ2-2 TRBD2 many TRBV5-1 TGCGCCAGCAGCTGGGCTAGCGGGCACACCGGGGAGCTGTTTTTT CASSWASGHTGELFF
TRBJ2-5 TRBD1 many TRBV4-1 TGCGCCAGCAGCCAAGCAGACAGGGGAGAGACCCAGTACTTC CASSQADRGETQYF
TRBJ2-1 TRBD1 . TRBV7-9 TGTGCCAGCAGCATAGGACAGGGAGCAAACGGTGAGCAGTTCTTC CASSIGQGANGEQFF
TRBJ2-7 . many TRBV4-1 TGCGCCAGCAGCCAAGAGGGCAGGGCGTCCTACGAGCAGTACTTC CASSQEGRASYEQYF